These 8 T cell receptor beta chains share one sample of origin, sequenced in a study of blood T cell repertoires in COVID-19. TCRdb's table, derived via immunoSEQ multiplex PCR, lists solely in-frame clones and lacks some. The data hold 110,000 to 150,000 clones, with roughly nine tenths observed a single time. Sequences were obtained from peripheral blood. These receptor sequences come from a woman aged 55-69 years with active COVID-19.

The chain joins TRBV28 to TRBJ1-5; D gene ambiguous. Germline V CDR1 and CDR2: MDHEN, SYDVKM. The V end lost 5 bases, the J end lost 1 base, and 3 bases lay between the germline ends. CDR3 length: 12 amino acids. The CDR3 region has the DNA TGTGCCAGCAGTGAGAGCAATCAGCCCCAGCATTTT. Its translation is CASSESNQPQHF.

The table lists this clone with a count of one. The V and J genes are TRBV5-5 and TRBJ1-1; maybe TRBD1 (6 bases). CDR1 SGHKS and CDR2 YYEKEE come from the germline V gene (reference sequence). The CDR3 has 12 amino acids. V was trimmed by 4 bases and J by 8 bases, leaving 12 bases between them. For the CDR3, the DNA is TGTGCCAGCAGCAAGTACAGGGCCGAAGCTTTCTTT. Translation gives CASSKYRAEAFF.

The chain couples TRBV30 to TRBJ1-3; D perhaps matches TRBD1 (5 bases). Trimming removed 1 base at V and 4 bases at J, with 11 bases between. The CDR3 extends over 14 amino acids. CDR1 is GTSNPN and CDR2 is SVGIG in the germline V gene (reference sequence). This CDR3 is CAWSGGEWGNTIYF. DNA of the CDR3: TGTGCCTGGAGTGGGGGGGAGTGGGGAAACACCATATATTTT.

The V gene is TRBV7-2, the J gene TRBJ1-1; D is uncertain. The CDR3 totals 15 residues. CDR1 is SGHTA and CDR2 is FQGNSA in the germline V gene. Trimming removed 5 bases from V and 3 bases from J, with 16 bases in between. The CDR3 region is CASSPRDPKYTEAFF. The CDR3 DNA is TGTGCCAGCAGCCCCCGGGATCCGAAATACACTGAAGCTTTCTTT.

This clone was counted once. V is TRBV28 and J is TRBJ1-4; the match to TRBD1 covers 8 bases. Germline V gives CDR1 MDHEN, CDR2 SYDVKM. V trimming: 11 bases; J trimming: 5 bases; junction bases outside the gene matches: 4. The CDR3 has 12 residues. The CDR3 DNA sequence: TGTGCCGGACAGGGAGTCAATGAAAAACTGTTTTTT. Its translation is CAGQGVNEKLFF.

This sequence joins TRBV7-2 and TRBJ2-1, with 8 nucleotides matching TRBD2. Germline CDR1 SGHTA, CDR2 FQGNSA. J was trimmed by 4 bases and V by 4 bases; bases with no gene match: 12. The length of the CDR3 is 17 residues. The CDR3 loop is CASSSLPAGVSYNEQFF. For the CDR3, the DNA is TGTGCCAGCAGCTCCTTACCAGCGGGAGTATCGTACAATGAGCAGTTCTTC.

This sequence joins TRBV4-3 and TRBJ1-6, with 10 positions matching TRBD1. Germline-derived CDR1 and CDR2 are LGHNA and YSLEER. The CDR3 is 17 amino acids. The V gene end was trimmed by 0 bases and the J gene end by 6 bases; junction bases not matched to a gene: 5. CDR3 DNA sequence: TGCGCCAGCAGCCAAGATATCGGGGACAGGGGTAATTCACCCCTCCACTTT. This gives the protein CASSQDIGDRGNSPLHF.

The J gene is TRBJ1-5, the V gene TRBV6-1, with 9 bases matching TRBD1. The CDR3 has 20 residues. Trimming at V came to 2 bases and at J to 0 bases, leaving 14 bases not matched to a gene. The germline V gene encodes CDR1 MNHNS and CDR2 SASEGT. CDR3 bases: TGTGCCAGCAGTGAATACGGGGACAGGGCCCGTAGTTATAGCAATCAGCCCCAGCATTTT. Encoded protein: CASSEYGDRARSYSNQPQHF.